These T cell receptor beta chains were read from a single sample in a study of blood T cell repertoires in COVID-19. Repertoires were generated with immunoSEQ multiplex PCR, while TCRdb's copy carries only in-frame clones and drops some. The repertoire holds about 300,000 clones, with 65% to 85% as singletons. Sequenced: peripheral blood. These receptors were obtained from a human donor with COVID-19, enrolled during active disease. The donor label of this sample is uncertain. Each CDR3 is given with its conserved first and last residue. A D gene is named only where the DNA matches it firmly. Size is omitted from some rows. Given values are once, few, many or a class for expanded clones.

D gene	J gene	V gene	clone size	CDR3 protein	CDR3 DNA
TRBD1	TRBJ2-1	TRBV5-4	-	CASNPPGTGVENEQFF	TGTGCCAGCAATCCCCCCGGGACAGGGGTTGAGAATGAGCAGTTCTTC
-	TRBJ2-5	TRBV7-3	-	CASSPSGAQETQYF	TGTGCCAGCAGCCCATCAGGGGCCCAAGAGACCCAGTACTTC
TRBD2	TRBJ2-5	TRBV5-1	once	CASSLDGTSDQTQYF	TGCGCCAGCAGCTTGGATGGGACTAGCGATCAGACCCAGTACTTC
TRBD2	TRBJ2-1	TRBV11-3	-	CASSRTSGTYNEQFF	TGTGCCAGCAGCCGAACTAGCGGTACTTACAATGAGCAGTTCTTC
-	TRBJ2-2	TRBV6-5	few	CASSYGGAWTGELFF	TGTGCCAGCAGTTACGGGGGGGCTTGGACCGGGGAGCTGTTTTTT
TRBD2	TRBJ2-3	TRBV3-1/TRBV3-2	-	CASSPRPGAGGGTDTQYF	TGTGCCAGCAGCCCCCGCCCCGGTGCGGGAGGAGGCACAGATACGCAGTATTTT
TRBD1	TRBJ1-3	TRBV28	-	CASRLQGNTIYF	TGTGCCAGCCGCCTACAGGGGAACACCATATATTTT
-	TRBJ2-7	TRBV3-1/TRBV3-2	-	CASSQSSLGEQYF	TGTGCCAGCAGCCAGTCATCCCTCGGCGAGCAGTACTTC
-	TRBJ2-7	TRBV4-1	-	CASSLDRTLYEQYF	TGCGCCAGCAGCTTGGACAGAACACTCTACGAGCAGTACTTC
TRBD1	TRBJ2-7	TRBV28	-	CASSLLQGAGEQYF	TGTGCCAGCAGTTTACTCCAGGGGGCAGGCGAGCAGTACTTC
TRBD2	TRBJ2-3	TRBV7-8	-	CASSLVTGGGTDTQYF	TGTGCCAGCAGCTTAGTGACGGGAGGGGGCACAGATACGCAGTATTTT
-	TRBJ2-7	TRBV7-2	once	CASSLAGTDLGEQYF	TGTGCCAGCAGCTTAGCCGGGACTGACCTTGGCGAGCAGTACTTC
-	TRBJ1-2	TRBV6-6	-	CASSPGGVGGYTF	TGTGCCAGCAGTCCGGGGGGTGTGGGTGGCTACACCTTC
-	TRBJ1-1	TRBV5-1	-	CASSDGVTGGTEAFF	TGCGCCAGCAGCGATGGAGTTACGGGAGGCACTGAAGCTTTCTTT
-	TRBJ2-2	TRBV30	-	CAWSQERDTGELFF	TGTGCCTGGAGCCAGGAGCGGGACACCGGGGAGCTGTTTTTT
-	TRBJ2-7	TRBV19	-	CASSIRDSSYEQYF	TGTGCCAGTAGTATCCGAGACAGCTCCTACGAGCAGTACTTC
-	TRBJ1-2	TRBV19	-	CASSITTGYGYTF	TGTGCCAGTAGTATTACCACAGGGTATGGCTACACCTTC
-	TRBJ2-7	TRBV6-5	-	CASSYSRTASYEQYF	TGTGCCAGCAGTTACTCGCGGACAGCTTCCTACGAGCAGTACTTC
TRBD1	TRBJ2-3	TRBV25-1	-	CASSEYKGQGANTQYF	TGTGCCAGCAGTGAATATAAGGGACAGGGGGCGAATACGCAGTATTTT